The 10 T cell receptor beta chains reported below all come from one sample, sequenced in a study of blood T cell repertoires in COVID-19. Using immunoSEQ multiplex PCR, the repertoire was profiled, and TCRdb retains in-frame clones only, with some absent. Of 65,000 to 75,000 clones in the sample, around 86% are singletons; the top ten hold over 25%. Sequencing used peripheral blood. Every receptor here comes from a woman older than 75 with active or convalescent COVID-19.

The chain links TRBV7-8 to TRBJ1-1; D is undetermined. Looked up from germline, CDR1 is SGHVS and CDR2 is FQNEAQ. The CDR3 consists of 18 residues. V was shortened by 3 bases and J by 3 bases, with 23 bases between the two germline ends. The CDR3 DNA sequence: TGTGCCAGCAGCTTCCCCTCGGGAGGGCAAGACGTGGACACTGAAGCTTTCTTT. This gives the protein CASSFPSGGQDVDTEAFF.

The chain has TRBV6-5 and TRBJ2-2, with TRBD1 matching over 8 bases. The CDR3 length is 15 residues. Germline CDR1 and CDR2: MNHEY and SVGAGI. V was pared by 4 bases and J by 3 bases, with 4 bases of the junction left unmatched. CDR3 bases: TGTGCCAGCAGTTCCGGGACAGGCTACACCGGGGAGCTGTTTTTT. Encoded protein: CASSSGTGYTGELFF.

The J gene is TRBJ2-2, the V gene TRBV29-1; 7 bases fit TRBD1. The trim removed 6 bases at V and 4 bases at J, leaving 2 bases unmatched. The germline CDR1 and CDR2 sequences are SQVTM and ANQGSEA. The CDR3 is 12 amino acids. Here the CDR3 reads CSVPGGTGELFF. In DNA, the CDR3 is TGCAGCGTACCAGGGGGCACCGGGGAGCTGTTTTTT.

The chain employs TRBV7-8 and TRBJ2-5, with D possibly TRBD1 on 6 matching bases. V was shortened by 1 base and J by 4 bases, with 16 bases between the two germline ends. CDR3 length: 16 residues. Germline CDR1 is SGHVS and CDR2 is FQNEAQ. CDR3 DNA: TGTGCCAGCAGCTTAGTTGGGGGCTCGGTCCCAGAGACCCAGTACTTC. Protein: CASSLVGGSVPETQYF. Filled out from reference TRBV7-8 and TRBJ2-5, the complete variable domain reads GAGVSQSPRYKVAKRGQDVALRCDPISGHVSLFWYQQALGQGPEFLTYFQNEAQLDKSGLPSDRFFAERPEGSVSTLKIQRTQQEDSAVYLCASSLVGGSVPETQYFGPGTRLLVL.

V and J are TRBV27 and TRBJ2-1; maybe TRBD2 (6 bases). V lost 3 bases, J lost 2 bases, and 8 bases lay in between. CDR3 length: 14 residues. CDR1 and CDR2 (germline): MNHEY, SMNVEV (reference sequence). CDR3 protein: CASSFLATYNEQFF. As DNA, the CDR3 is TGTGCCAGCAGTTTTCTAGCGACCTACAATGAGCAGTTCTTC.

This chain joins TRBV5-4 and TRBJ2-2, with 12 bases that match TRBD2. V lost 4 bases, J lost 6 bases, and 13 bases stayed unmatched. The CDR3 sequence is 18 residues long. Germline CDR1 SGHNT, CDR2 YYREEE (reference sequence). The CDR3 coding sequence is TGTGCCAGCAGCCCTGAGCCATCTAGCGGGGGGGCCCCCGGGGAGCTGTTTTTT. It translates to CASSPEPSSGGAPGELFF.

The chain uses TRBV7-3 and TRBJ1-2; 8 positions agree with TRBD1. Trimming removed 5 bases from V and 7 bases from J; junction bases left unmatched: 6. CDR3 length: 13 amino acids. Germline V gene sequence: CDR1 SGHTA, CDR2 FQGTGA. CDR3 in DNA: TGTGCCAGCAGCCCCAACACAGGGGGTGGCTACACCTTC. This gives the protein CASSPNTGGGYTF.

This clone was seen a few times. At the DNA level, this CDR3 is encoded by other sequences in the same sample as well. Here the CDR3 DNA reads TGTGCCAGCAGCCTCTCCTACGAGCAGTACTTC. Protein: CASSLSYEQYF. V is TRBV7-9 and J is TRBJ2-7, with unresolved D. The V and J ends lost 5 bases and 0 bases respectively, with 2 bases between them. CDR1 is SEHNR and CDR2 is FQNEAQ in the germline V gene (reference sequence). The CDR3 is 11 amino acids.

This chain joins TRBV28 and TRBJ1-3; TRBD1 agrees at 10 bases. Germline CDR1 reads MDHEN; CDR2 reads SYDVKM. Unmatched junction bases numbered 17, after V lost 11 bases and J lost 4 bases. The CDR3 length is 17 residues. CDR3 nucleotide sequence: TGTGCCTCTCGTCGACAGGGGGCTAGCGGTGGCGGAAACACCATATATTTT. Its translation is CASRRQGASGGGNTIYF.

The CDR3 bases are TGTGCCAGCAGTCGGACAGGGGCTAATGAAAAACTGTTTTTT. Protein sequence: CASSRTGANEKLFF. The genes are TRBV6-5 and TRBJ1-4; 9 positions match TRBD1. Germline assignment: CDR1 MNHEY and CDR2 SVGAGI. Trimming cost V 5 bases and J 3 bases; bases outside gene matches: 1. The CDR3 covers 14 residues.